These 16 T cell receptor beta chains were sequenced from one sample in a study of regulatory T cells in long-lasting Graves disease. TCR beta libraries were built with iRepertoire HTBI primers and Arm-PCR of CDR3 regions. TCRdb re-called the multiplex PCR reads through MiXCR, storing one row per CDR3 protein. Among under 450,000 distinct CDR3 sequences, about 11% were seen once, and the ten largest hold approximately 17%. The time point denotes: newly diagnosed GD, antithyroid drugs for less than 3 months. The authors made the TCR library using RNA they extracted from PBMCs. These data were likewise used in another study, on T cells in Graves' hyperthyroidism and ophthalmopathy.

Source: peripheral blood mononuclear cells (PBMCs), taken at new diagnosis, from a patient treated with antithyroid drugs. The receptors originated from a woman aged 18-29 years with Graves disease.

This clonotype has just a few counts. V is TRBV4-1 and J is TRBJ2-2; D possibly uses TRBD1 or TRBD2 (5 bases each). CDR3 length equals 15 residues. Looked up from germline, CDR1 is MGHRA and CDR2 is YSYEKL. V was shortened by 4 bases and J by 1 base, with 10 bases between the two germline ends. DNA of the CDR3: TGCGCCAGCAGCCTCGGGACGGTGAACACCGGGGAGCTGTTTTTT. Translation gives CASSLGTVNTGELFF.

The sample holds one count of this clonotype. This chain links TRBV6-2 or TRBV6-3 with TRBJ1-6; TRBD1 agrees at 8 bases. The V segment lost 3 bases and the J segment 4 bases; nucleotides outside the gene matches: 5. CDR1 and CDR2 (germline): MNHEY, SVGEGT. The CDR3 extends over 16 amino acids. CDR3 sequence (DNA): TGTGCCAGCAGTTATTCCTGGACAGGGTATAATTCACCCCTCCACTTT. Its protein is CASSYSWTGYNSPLHF.

This clonotype appeared many times. This rearrangement joins TRBV28 to TRBJ1-5; 10 nucleotides align to TRBD1. CDR3 size: 17 residues. Germline V gene data show CDR1 as MDHEN and CDR2 as SYDVKM. CDR3 amino acids: CASRTNFRDRGNQPQHF. Here the CDR3 DNA reads TGTGCTTCACGCACCAATTTCAGGGACAGGGGAAATCAGCCCCAGCATTTT.

On this clonotype itself: A much larger clone is a single base away; this may be a read error. V gene TRBV28 combines with J gene TRBJ1-2; 7 positions match TRBD1. Germline-derived CDR1 and CDR2 are MDHEN and SYDVKM. This CDR3 has 15 residues. For the CDR3, the DNA is TGTGCCAGCAGTACCGACAGGGCTACCGGCTATGGCTGCACCTTC. This codes for CASSTDRATGYGCTF.

This clonotype was found many times. The CDR3 spells CASSPGQKNIQYF. CDR3 coding DNA: TGTGCCAGCTCGCCAGGACAGAAAAACATTCAGTACTTC. The chain employs TRBV18 and TRBJ2-4, with D perhaps TRBD1 (6 bases). The CDR3 has 13 amino acids. Germline CDR1 and CDR2: KGHSH and LQKENI. Trimming pared 6 bases from V and 4 bases from J, leaving 10 bases between.

With regard to this clonotype: Since a much larger clone is just one base distant, this may be a read error. The gene calls are TRBV27 and TRBJ1-2, with no clear D. This CDR3 comprises 15 residues. The V gene's germline CDR1 is MNHEY and CDR2 SMNVEV (reference sequence). Trimming stripped 8 bases from V and 3 bases from J, with 19 bases between. CDR3 nucleotides: TGTGCCAGCGGTTCCAACATCGGGGAGGACTATGGCTACACCTTC. It is translated as CASGSNIGEDYGYTF.

V is TRBV7-9 and J is TRBJ1-5, with D hard to call. The CDR3 contains 19 residues. V was clipped by 2 bases and J by 0 bases, with 20 bases between them. Germline V gene sequence: CDR1 SEHNR, CDR2 FQNEAQ (reference sequence). DNA for the CDR3: TGTGCCAGCAGCTTAAACATAAAAGGGCGACAATTTAGCAATCAGCCCCAGCATTTT. Residues: CASSLNIKGRQFSNQPQHF.

The chain combines TRBV10-1 with TRBJ2-3; no firm D call. Germline V gene sequence: CDR1 WNHNN, CDR2 SYGVQD (reference sequence). Between the trimmed V and J ends, which lost 10 bases and 2 bases, there was a span of 13 bases. CDR3 length: 13 residues. CDR3 loop: CATPARHTDTQYF. For the CDR3, the DNA is TGCGCCACTCCGGCCCGACACACAGATACGCAGTATTTT.

There are many counts of this clonotype. The chain employs TRBV20-1 and TRBJ2-5; D is uncertain. V shed 3 bases and J shed 3 bases, with 5 bases lying between them. The germline V gene encodes CDR1 DFQATT and CDR2 SNEGSKA (reference sequence). The CDR3 covers 11 residues. The CDR3 sequence: CSASLKETQYF. The CDR3, as DNA: TGCAGTGCTAGCCTAAAAGAGACCCAGTACTTC.

Ten or more counts support this clonotype. The rearrangement links TRBV28 to TRBJ2-3; 10 bases align to TRBD2. The CDR3 is 19 residues long. Per germline, CDR1 MDHEN and CDR2 SYDVKM. Unmatched junction bases numbered 17, after V lost 3 bases and J lost 5 bases. The CDR3 region has the DNA TGTGCCAGCAGTTTGAGGGGAGTACGGCTAGCGGGAGTAAGAGATACGCAGTATTTT. This translates into CASSLRGVRLAGVRDTQYF.

This clonotype was detected ten times or more. The rearrangement links TRBV5-4 to TRBJ1-1; possible D gene TRBD1, 6 bases. This CDR3 has 15 amino acids. Per germline, CDR1 SGHNT and CDR2 YYREEE (reference sequence). Trimming left V 0 bases short and J 9 bases short, with 18 bases between. The CDR3 loop is CASSLGGPLPVKAFF. In DNA, the CDR3 is TGTGCCAGCAGCTTGGGGGGGCCCCTGCCTGTTAAAGCTTTCTTT.

V and J are TRBV7-2 and TRBJ2-3; TRBD1 is a possible D gene (5 bases). The CDR3 is 15 residues long. Germline V gene sequence: CDR1 SGHTA, CDR2 FQGNSA. V was clipped by 4 bases and J by 4 bases, with 15 bases between them. The CDR3 DNA is TGTGCCAGCAGCTCGAGACAGACTTATGCAGATACGCAGTATTTT. As protein: CASSSRQTYADTQYF. Supplemented by reference TRBV7-2 and TRBJ2-3, the full variable domain reads GAGVSQSPSNKVTEKGKDVELRCDPISGHTALYWYRQSLGQGLEFLIYFQGNSAPDKSGLPSDRFSAERTGGSVSTLTIQRTQQEDSAVYLCASSSRQTYADTQYFGPGTRLTVL.

This clonotype was recorded many times. This rearrangement joins TRBV11-2 to TRBJ2-1; D remains ambiguous. Per germline, CDR1 SGHAT and CDR2 FQNNGV. Trimming took off 1 base at V and 9 bases at J, with 10 bases between the two ends. The CDR3 sequence is 13 residues long. CDR3 bases: TGTGCCAGCAGCTTAGGGCTGACGATTGAGCAGTTCTTC. Amino acid sequence: CASSLGLTIEQFF.

This clonotype was picked up many times. The chain is built from TRBV29-1 and TRBJ2-5, with D perhaps TRBD1 (5 bases). The V and J ends lost 3 bases and 7 bases respectively, with 15 bases between them. The CDR3 has 13 residues. Germline V gene data show CDR1 as SQVTM and CDR2 as ANQGSEA. The CDR3 region is CSVEGPPRGTQYF. The CDR3 DNA reads as TGCAGCGTTGAGGGGCCTCCAAGAGGGACCCAGTACTTC. The whole variable domain, remainder taken from reference TRBV29-1 and TRBJ2-5, is SAVISQKPSRDICQRGTSLTIQCQVDSQVTMMFWYRQQPGQSLTLIATANQGSEATYESGFVIDKFPISRPNLTFSTLTVSNMSPEDSSIYLCSVEGPPRGTQYFGPGTRLLVL.

V gene TRBV20-1 combines with J gene TRBJ2-5; D is unresolved. Trimming stripped 5 bases from V and 2 bases from J, with 18 bases between. CDR1 is DFQATT and CDR2 is SNEGSKA in the germline V gene (reference sequence). CDR3 size: 15 residues. The CDR3 sequence is CSAAPTVYSQETQYF. In DNA form, the CDR3 reads TGCAGTGCTGCCCCCACCGTGTATAGTCAAGAGACCCAGTACTTC.

The chain carries TRBV12-3 or TRBV12-4 and TRBJ2-1; 13 positions match TRBD2. The CDR3 runs to 18 residues. V lost 5 bases and J lost 1; bases outside the gene matches: 8. This CDR3 reads CASSPGTSGIGSYNEQFF. The CDR3 nucleotides read TGTGCCAGCAGTCCCGGGACTAGCGGGATAGGGTCCTACAATGAGCAGTTCTTC.